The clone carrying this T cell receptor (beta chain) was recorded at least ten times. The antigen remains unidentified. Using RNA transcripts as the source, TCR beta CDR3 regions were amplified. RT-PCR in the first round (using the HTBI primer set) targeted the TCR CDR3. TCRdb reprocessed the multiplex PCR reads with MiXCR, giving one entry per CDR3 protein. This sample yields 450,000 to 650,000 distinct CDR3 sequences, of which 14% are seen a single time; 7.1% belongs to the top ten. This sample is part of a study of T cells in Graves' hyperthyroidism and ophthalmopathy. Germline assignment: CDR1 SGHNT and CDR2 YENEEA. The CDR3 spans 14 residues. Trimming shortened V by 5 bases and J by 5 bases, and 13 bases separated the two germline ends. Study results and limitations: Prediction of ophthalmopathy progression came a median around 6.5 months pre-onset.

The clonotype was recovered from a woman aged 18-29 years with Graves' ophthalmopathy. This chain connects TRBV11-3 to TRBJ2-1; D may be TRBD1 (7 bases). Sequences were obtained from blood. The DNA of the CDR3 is TGTGCCAGCAGCCTCCAGGGGGGTGACAATGAGCAGTTCTTC. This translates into CASSLQGGDNEQFF. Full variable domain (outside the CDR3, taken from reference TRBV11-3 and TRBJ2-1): EAGVVQSPRYKIIEKKQPVAFWCNPISGHNTLYWYLQNLGQGPELLIRYENEEAVDDSQLPKDRFSAERLKGVDSTLKIQPAELGDSAVYLCASSLQGGDNEQFFGPGTRLTVL.